This T cell receptor beta chain is drawn from a study of Ad26.COV2.S vaccination and SARS-CoV-2 variants. Study information: The Ad26.COV2.S arm of the COV1001 trial was where the donor was placed.

The sample's treatment: approximately 18 received Ad26.COV2.S at low or high dose, single or two shots; 5 received placebo; per-sample allocation not given. Collection of the samples took place on day 63 after the first injection of vaccine or placebo. Study-level results: After vaccination, substantial breadth of spike-specific CD8+ and CD4+ responses was reported. The study found higher spike-specific TCR breadth in vaccine than placebo recipients.

Data came from immunoSEQ multiplex PCR; TCRdb stores just in-frame clones and leaves some out. Seen here are 300,000 to 400,000 clones, around four fifths observed once, and the top ten hold approximately 2.2%. Between the trimmed V and J ends, which lost 8 bases and 5 bases, there was a span of 15 bases. Looked up from germline, CDR1 is SQVTM and CDR2 is ANQGSEA. CDR3 length: 12 amino acids. In the case of this clone: What it binds is not known.

This rearrangement joins TRBV29-1 to TRBJ2-5; TRBD1 or TRBD2 may be the D gene (6 bases each). The sequence derives from a person between 18 and 65 years old who received the Ad26.COV2.S COVID-19 vaccine or a placebo. Sequencing was performed on peripheral blood, taken in a trial of Ad26.COV2.S vaccine versus placebo. The CDR3: CSIVGGTETQYF. As DNA, the CDR3 is TGCAGCATTGTGGGGGGCACGGAGACCCAGTACTTC.